The rows below give T cell receptor beta chains drawn from one sample of a study of blood T cell repertoires in COVID-19. Using immunoSEQ multiplex PCR, the repertoire was profiled, and TCRdb retains in-frame clones only, with some absent. The sample carries fewer than 400,000 clones, under 90% recorded once. The specimen was peripheral blood. These receptors came from a woman in her 30s with COVID-19, enrolled during active disease. Both conserved end residues are part of each CDR3. A D gene is named only where the DNA matches it firmly. Size is omitted from some rows. Given values are once, few, many or a class for expanded clones.

clone size	V gene	D gene	J gene	CDR3 length	CDR3 protein	CDR3 DNA
few	TRBV5-4	TRBD2	TRBJ2-2	15	CASSRTGTTAGELFF	TGTGCCAGCAGCCGAACCGGGACTACGGCCGGGGAGCTGTTTTTT
.	TRBV16	TRBD1	TRBJ1-6	16	CASSQSGTVENSPLHF	TGTGCCAGCAGCCAATCCGGGACAGTGGAGAATTCACCCCTCCACTTT
once	TRBV27	.	TRBJ1-1	16	CASSFDIMRGRTEAFF	TGTGCCAGCAGTTTCGATATCATGCGGGGGCGGACTGAAGCTTTCTTT
.	TRBV2	.	TRBJ2-2	18	CASSGGIRSGHNTGELFF	TGTGCCAGCAGTGGGGGGATCAGGTCGGGACACAACACCGGGGAGCTGTTTTTT
.	TRBV7-8	TRBD2	TRBJ2-1	16	CASSSNGTSGRGEQFF	TGTGCCAGCAGCTCGAACGGGACTAGCGGGAGGGGCGAGCAGTTCTTC
once	TRBV7-2	TRBD2	TRBJ2-7	17	CASSLGLAGESSYEQYF	TGTGCCAGCAGCTTGGGACTAGCGGGAGAGTCATCCTACGAGCAGTACTTC
.	TRBV5-1	TRBD2	TRBJ2-1	16	CASSPATSGSYNEQFF	TGCGCCAGCAGCCCCGCGACTAGCGGCTCCTACAATGAGCAGTTCTTC
.	TRBV18	.	TRBJ2-6	15	CASSPSFSGANVLTF	TGTGCCAGCTCACCTTCGTTCTCTGGGGCCAACGTCCTGACTTTC
.	TRBV27	TRBD1	TRBJ1-1	15	CASSSGQGFNTEAFF	TGTGCCAGCAGTTCGGGACAGGGATTTAACACTGAAGCTTTCTTT
.	TRBV9	TRBD2	TRBJ2-1	15	CASSVSGRTYNEQFF	TGTGCCAGCAGCGTAAGCGGGAGGACTTACAATGAGCAGTTCTTC
.	TRBV5-4	.	TRBJ2-7	15	CASSPGGQPKVEQYF	TGTGCCAGCAGCCCTGGAGGTCAGCCCAAGGTCGAGCAGTACTTC
once	TRBV7-8	TRBD1	TRBJ1-5	14	CASSSTGSEQPQHF	TGTGCCAGCAGCTCGACAGGGTCGGAGCAGCCCCAGCATTTT
.	TRBV5-1	.	TRBJ2-7	14	CASSFDGGDYEQYF	TGCGCCAGCAGCTTCGACGGGGGTGACTACGAGCAGTACTTC
.	TRBV5-1	TRBD1	TRBJ2-2	15	CASSFSGQGTGELFF	TGCGCCAGCAGCTTTTCGGGACAGGGTACCGGGGAGCTGTTTTTT
.	TRBV6-6	.	TRBJ2-3	12	CASGRRTDTQYF	TGTGCCAGCGGGAGGCGCACAGATACGCAGTATTTT
.	TRBV9	TRBD1	TRBJ1-1	16	CASSPRTGNRNTEAFF	TGTGCCAGCAGCCCCCGGACAGGGAATAGGAACACTGAAGCTTTCTTT
.	TRBV27	.	TRBJ1-2	13	CASSGDRIQPYTF	TGTGCCAGCAGTGGCGACAGAATACAACCCTACACCTTC